Listed here are 9 T cell receptor beta chains from one sample, sequenced in a study of T cells in Graves' hyperthyroidism and ophthalmopathy. It was RNA transcripts that yielded the amplified TCR beta CDR3 regions. The TCR CDR3 was amplified in a first-round RT-PCR using the HTBI primer set. TCRdb independently ran MiXCR on the multiplex PCR reads; one entry per CDR3 protein. This table holds about 640,000 distinct CDR3 sequences, roughly 20% found once. The specimen sequenced was blood. The source of these receptors is a man under 40 with Graves' ophthalmopathy.

This chain connects TRBV20-1 to TRBJ2-1, with TRBD2 identical over 16 bases. Germline trimming cut 2 bases from V and 4 bases from J; bases unmatched to any gene: 8. Germline CDR1 and CDR2: DFQATT and SNEGSKA (reference sequence). The CDR3 loop spans 18 amino acids. CDR3 loop: CSARPTSGLAGGYNEQFF. As DNA, the CDR3 is TGCAGTGCTAGACCAACCTCGGGACTAGCGGGAGGGTACAATGAGCAGTTCTTC.

This clonotype occurred a few times. V gene TRBV7-2 combines with J gene TRBJ2-7, with 10 bases aligning to TRBD1. This CDR3 comprises 14 residues. Trimming at V came to 6 bases and at J to 7 bases, leaving 9 bases not matched to a gene. Germline CDR1 is SGHTA and CDR2 is FQGNSA. DNA for the CDR3: TGTGCCAGCAGACCGAGGACAGGGGGGCGGGAGCAGTACTTC. This translates into CASRPRTGGREQYF.

This clonotype was counted at least ten times. The J gene is TRBJ1-3, the V gene TRBV12-3 or TRBV12-4, with D perhaps matching TRBD1 (6 bases). This CDR3 comprises 15 residues. V was pared by 4 bases and J by 0 bases, with 10 bases between. The CDR3, as DNA: TGTGCCAGCAGTTGGGACATTAACTCTGGAAACACCATATATTTT. Protein product: CASSWDINSGNTIYF.

This clonotype was seen a handful of times. J is TRBJ2-2 and V is TRBV4-3, with D hard to call. The CDR3 runs 15 residues. Germline V lookup: CDR1 LGHNA, CDR2 YSLEER. V dropped 0 bases and J dropped 3 bases, with 8 bases sitting between them. This CDR3 is CASSQDPDYTGELFF. The CDR3 nucleotides are TGCGCCAGCAGCCAAGATCCAGACTACACCGGGGAGCTGTTTTTT.

This clonotype appeared many times. The chain combines TRBV28 with TRBJ1-4, with 9 bases aligning to TRBD1. V was pared by 5 bases and J by 8 bases, with 9 bases of the junction left unmatched. The CDR3 covers 15 residues. The germline CDR1 and CDR2 sequences are MDHEN and SYDVKM. Here the CDR3 DNA reads TGTGCCAGCAGTCGCTGGGACAGGGAGGGGGAAAAACTGTTTTTT. As protein: CASSRWDREGEKLFF.

The V call is TRBV6-1, the J call TRBJ2-4; D may be TRBD1 (6 bases). Germline CDR1 reads MNHNS; CDR2 reads SASEGT. V lost 0 bases and J 4 bases, leaving 13 bases between the germline ends. The CDR3 totals 16 residues. CDR3: CASSEASGQIKNIQYF. CDR3 in DNA: TGTGCCAGCAGTGAAGCGAGCGGACAGATAAAAAACATTCAGTACTTC.

This clonotype was seen a single time. The chain joins TRBV14 to TRBJ1-3; no definite D call. Germline lookup yields CDR1 SGHDN and CDR2 FVKESK. V lost 4 bases and J 0 bases, leaving 4 bases between the germline ends. CDR3 length: 13 residues. The CDR3 spells CASSRYSGNTIYF. The CDR3 DNA reads TGTGCCAGCAGCCGGTACTCTGGAAACACCATATATTTT.

Many counts were recorded for this clonotype. At one of its ends the junction is not consistent with the germline gene, which may arise from a read error. This chain connects TRBV5-1 to TRBJ1-6, with 10 bases fitting TRBD1. This CDR3 is built from 14 residues. CDR1 SGHRS and CDR2 YFSETQ come from the germline V gene. CDR3 coding DNA: TGTGCCAGCAGTTTGGGACAGGGGAACTCACCCCTCCACTTT. It encodes CASSLGQGNSPLHF.

V and J are TRBV6-1 and TRBJ1-2; 9 bases match TRBD1. This CDR3 contains 12 residues. The germline gives CDR1 MNHNS, CDR2 SASEGT. V lost 5 bases and J lost 10; bases outside the gene matches: 5. In DNA form, the CDR3 reads TGTGCCAGCAGTCCCGACAGGGGGGCCTACACCTTC. It yields the protein CASSPDRGAYTF.